What follows is one T cell receptor (beta chain) and its context. This entry belongs to a study of T cell changes during pregnancy in multiple sclerosis. Produced via immunoSEQ multiplex PCR; TCRdb's table is partial and in-frame only. The table lists around 95,000 clones, about 92% of them singletons. Germline V gives CDR1 MNHEY, CDR2 SVGAGI. V lost 6 bases to trimming and J lost 2 bases; unmatched junction nucleotides: 6. CDR3 size: 14 residues. The receptor was isolated from a female donor in good health, enrolled as a control in a pregnancy study. The chain joins TRBV6-5 to TRBJ2-5; 7 bases fit TRBD1. Material: peripheral blood, obtained after pregnancy. In DNA, the CDR3 is TGTGCCAGCAGAGACAGGGACAGACAAGAGACCCAGTACTTC. Protein product: CASRDRDRQETQYF.